This TCR beta chain was recovered during a study of blood T cell repertoires in COVID-19. Across the study: T cells, B-cell-depleted T cells, or PBMCs supplied cDNA or gDNA.

The table lists this clone with a count of one. The length of the CDR3 is 16 residues. TCRdb's copy holds only in-frame clones and misses some; the assay was immunoSEQ multiplex PCR. This repertoire shows about 200,000 clones, 80% to 90% found once; its top ten account for approximately 6.2%. The chain employs TRBV21-1 and TRBJ2-2; the table calls TRBD2, which could not be checked here. TRBV21-1 counts as a pseudogene. The sequence was collected from a man aged 55 to 70 who had recovered from COVID-19. The sample consisted of peripheral blood. DNA for the CDR3: TGTGCCAGCAGCAAAGAGAGGGTCCTGGGCACCGGGGAGCTGTTTTTT. This translates into CASSKERVLGTGELFF.